This passage covers 23 T cell receptor beta chains from one sample sequenced in a study of cytomegalovirus exposure and HLA in healthy donors. Amplification used 60 Vbeta primers and 13 Jbeta primers. Assay used: immunoSEQ multiplex PCR; TCRdb lists only in-frame clones, some missing. Of some 160,000 clones in the sample, 79% were seen once. Sample: PBMCs. The receptors originated from a woman between 40 and 50 years old in good health and CMV-seronegative.

The chain joins TRBV6-1 to TRBJ1-1; D uncertain. This CDR3 is built from 12 residues. Germline loops: CDR1 MNHNS, CDR2 SASEGT. V lost 0 bases to trimming and J lost 11 bases, with 10 bases between them. The CDR3 bases are TGTGCCAGCAGTGAAGCGCGCCGGAGCGCTTTCTTT. It specifies CASSEARRSAFF.

This chain uses TRBV19 with TRBJ1-1; TRBD1 might be the D (5 bases). CDR1 is LNHDA, CDR2 SQIVND, per germline (reference sequence). Trimming left V 0 bases short and J 6 bases short, with 11 bases between. This CDR3 comprises 14 residues. The CDR3 nucleotides read TGTGCCAGTAGTATAGATAGGGGTGCGCCTGAAGCTTTCTTT. It specifies CASSIDRGAPEAFF.

This chain links TRBV7-6 with TRBJ1-2, with 9 bases identical to TRBD1. This CDR3 region has 13 residues. CDR1 is SGHVS and CDR2 is FNYEAQ in the germline V gene. V lost 5 bases, J lost 7 bases, and 5 bases stayed unmatched. The CDR3 sequence is CASSPGTGLGYTF. The CDR3 DNA sequence: TGTGCCAGCAGCCCCGGGACAGGGCTTGGCTACACCTTC.

The rearrangement links TRBV5-6 to TRBJ2-2; TRBD1 matches 7 bases. Germline V CDR1 and CDR2: SGHDT, YYEEEE. V lost 2 bases and J lost 3; bases outside the gene matches: 4. The CDR3 runs to 15 residues. Here the CDR3 reads CASSFRDRYTGELFF. The CDR3 DNA follows: TGTGCCAGCAGCTTCCGGGACAGATACACCGGGGAGCTGTTTTTT.

This clone was counted between two and nine times. V gene TRBV27 combines with J gene TRBJ1-1, with D unresolved. The germline gives CDR1 MNHEY, CDR2 SMNVEV (reference sequence). The CDR3 runs to 16 residues. Deletions cut 3 bases from V and 5 bases from J, with 19 bases between. CDR3 residues: CASSFLSRGWGTEAFF. The CDR3, as DNA: TGTGCCAGCAGTTTCTTATCGCGGGGTTGGGGAACTGAAGCTTTCTTT.

The V call is TRBV6-1, the J call TRBJ1-1; TRBD1 is a possible D gene (5 bases). CDR1 MNHNS and CDR2 SASEGT come from the germline V gene. Trimming shortened V by 8 bases and J by 1 base, and 8 bases separated the two germline ends. The CDR3 sequence is 12 residues long. The CDR3 nucleotides are TGTGCCAGCCGGCAGGGGAACACTGAAGCTTTCTTT. It codes for CASRQGNTEAFF.

The chain is built from TRBV29-1 and TRBJ1-1; maybe TRBD1 (6 bases). V lost 4 bases and J lost 7, with 13 bases in between. Germline V gene data show CDR1 as SQVTM and CDR2 as ANQGSEA. This CDR3 region has 12 residues. DNA of the CDR3: TGCAGCGTTGTGTGGCAGGGGCGTGAAGCTTTCTTT. Protein: CSVVWQGREAFF.

The chain combines TRBV30 with TRBJ1-2; D gene uncertain. Germline CDR1 reads GTSNPN; CDR2 reads SVGIG (reference sequence). V dropped 1 base and J dropped 6 bases, with 3 bases sitting between them. This CDR3 spans 10 amino acids. This chain's CDR3 is CAWSGHGYTF. Here the CDR3 DNA reads TGTGCCTGGAGTGGGCATGGCTACACCTTC.

In nucleotides, the CDR3 is TGTGCCAGCAGCCCCAGGACCGCCGGGGTAGGCAATCAGCCCCAGCATTTT. Translation gives CASSPRTAGVGNQPQHF. The gene calls are TRBV7-2 and TRBJ1-5; D remains ambiguous. Germline values: CDR1 SGHTA, CDR2 FQGNSA. Trimming cost V 5 bases and J 2 bases, with 19 bases left between them. The CDR3 is 17 residues long.

The chain carries TRBV30 and TRBJ2-1; D call uncertain. The CDR3 consists of 12 residues. Germline CDR1 GTSNPN, CDR2 SVGIG (reference sequence). V was cut by 0 bases and J by 8 bases, with 8 bases left in between. The CDR3 DNA is TGTGCCTGGAGTGTAATGGAGTATGAGCAGTTCTTC. Translated: CAWSVMEYEQFF.

V is TRBV7-2 and J is TRBJ2-7; D gene uncertain. The CDR3 has 12 residues. Trimming cost V 4 bases and J 8 bases, with 12 bases left between them. The germline CDR1 and CDR2 sequences are SGHTA and FQGNSA. This CDR3 reads CASSSPLRKQYF. The CDR3, as DNA: TGTGCCAGCAGCTCCCCACTACGTAAGCAGTACTTC.

The genes are TRBV28 and TRBJ2-2; possible D gene TRBD1, 6 bases. V lost 3 bases, J lost 0 bases, and 8 bases lay in between. The germline gives CDR1 MDHEN, CDR2 SYDVKM. The CDR3 sequence is 15 residues long. DNA for the CDR3: TGTGCCAGCAGTTTCACAGGGCCGAACACCGGGGAGCTGTTTTTT. Translation gives CASSFTGPNTGELFF.

The gene calls are TRBV7-2 and TRBJ2-3; a weak D match, TRBD1 (5 bases). The V and J ends lost 5 bases and 7 bases respectively, with 19 bases between them. CDR1 and CDR2 (germline): SGHTA, FQGNSA. The CDR3 has 15 residues. The CDR3 DNA reads as TGTGCCAGCAGCCTGGGGCAGGGTTGGAGAAATACGCAGTATTTT. Translation: CASSLGQGWRNTQYF.

The chain uses TRBV6-5 and TRBJ2-2; 9 bases are shared with TRBD2. Germline values: CDR1 MNHEY, CDR2 SVGAGI. CDR3 length equals 15 residues. Losses at the gene ends were 5 bases for V and 7 bases for J; bases not matched to a gene: 8. CDR3 amino acids: CASSKLAGGGGELFF. CDR3 in DNA: TGTGCCAGCAGTAAACTAGCGGGTGGTGGCGGGGAGCTGTTTTTT.

The chain has TRBV5-4 and TRBJ2-2, with a possible D match to TRBD2 (6 bases). Deletions cut 3 bases from V and 3 bases from J, with 9 bases between. The CDR3 contains 14 residues. The germline gives CDR1 SGHNT, CDR2 YYREEE (reference sequence). The CDR3 DNA follows: TGTGCCAGCAGCTGGGGGGTGGACACCGGGGAGCTGTTTTTT. Its protein product is CASSWGVDTGELFF.

The rearrangement uses TRBV4-3 and TRBJ2-7; D might be TRBD1 (5 bases). Trimming removed 4 bases from V and 0 bases from J, with 10 bases in between. Per the germline V gene, CDR1 is LGHNA and CDR2 is YSLEER. This CDR3 has 14 residues. The DNA of the CDR3 is TGCGCCAGCAGCCTCGCTAGGGGCTCCTACGAGCAGTACTTC. Translated, it gives CASSLARGSYEQYF.

The chain links TRBV6-1 to TRBJ1-1; 12 bases match TRBD1. The ends lost 3 bases at V and 4 bases at J; junction bases unmatched: 6. The CDR3 consists of 16 residues. CDR1 is MNHNS, CDR2 SASEGT, per germline. In DNA, the CDR3 is TGTGCCAGCAGTGAGGGGACAGGGGGCTATATCACTGAAGCTTTCTTT. Protein product: CASSEGTGGYITEAFF.

This clone was counted between two and nine times. This chain connects TRBV6-5 to TRBJ2-1, with TRBD2 matching over 13 bases. CDR3 length: 15 amino acids. CDR1 and CDR2 from the germline V gene are MNHEY and SVGAGI. V gave up 6 bases and J gave up 7 bases; unmatched junction bases: 6. The CDR3 region is CASRELAGGRNEQFF. The CDR3 DNA is TGTGCCAGCAGGGAACTAGCGGGAGGGAGGAATGAGCAGTTCTTC.

This chain links TRBV28 with TRBJ1-2; perhaps TRBD1 as D (6 bases). Germline V gene sequence: CDR1 MDHEN, CDR2 SYDVKM. V was pared by 4 bases and J by 8 bases, with 14 bases between. The CDR3 extends over 13 amino acids. This CDR3 is CASSSGTLYGYTF. The CDR3 DNA reads TGTGCCAGCAGTTCCGGGACACTCTACGGCTACACCTTC.

This rearrangement joins TRBV5-4 to TRBJ2-2; TRBD1 might be the D (5 bases). The V end lost 2 bases, the J end lost 8 bases, and 7 bases lay between the germline ends. Germline V gene sequence: CDR1 SGHNT, CDR2 YYREEE (reference sequence). This CDR3 region has 12 residues. DNA for the CDR3: TGTGCCAGCAGCTTCAGGGAAGGGGAGCTGTTTTTT. Protein: CASSFREGELFF.

As regards this clone: The sample has other DNA sequences that encode this CDR3 too. The J gene is TRBJ2-5, the V gene TRBV5-1; TRBD1 might be the D (5 bases). Trimming shortened V by 2 bases and J by 1 base, and 6 bases separated the two germline ends. Germline V CDR1 and CDR2: SGHRS, YFSETQ. This CDR3 has 13 amino acids. The CDR3 here is CASSLDSQETQYF. The CDR3 DNA follows: TGCGCCAGCAGCTTAGACAGCCAAGAGACCCAGTACTTC.

J is TRBJ2-1 and V is TRBV11-3; TRBD2 matches 12 bases. V lost 1 base, J lost 6 bases, and 1 base stayed unmatched. Germline loops: CDR1 SGHNT, CDR2 YENEEA. This CDR3 spans 15 amino acids. The CDR3 sequence is CASSLGLAGANEQFF. Here the CDR3 DNA reads TGTGCCAGCAGCTTAGGACTAGCGGGGGCCAATGAGCAGTTCTTC.

This clone has just a few counts. This rearrangement joins TRBV6-5 to TRBJ1-3; no definite D call. The CDR3 covers 14 residues. CDR1 and CDR2 from the germline V gene are MNHEY and SVGAGI. Trimming took 7 bases from V and 4 from J, leaving 14 bases between them. The DNA for the CDR3 is TGTGCCAGCACTTCCATACTGTTCGGAAACACCATATATTTT. This gives the protein CASTSILFGNTIYF.